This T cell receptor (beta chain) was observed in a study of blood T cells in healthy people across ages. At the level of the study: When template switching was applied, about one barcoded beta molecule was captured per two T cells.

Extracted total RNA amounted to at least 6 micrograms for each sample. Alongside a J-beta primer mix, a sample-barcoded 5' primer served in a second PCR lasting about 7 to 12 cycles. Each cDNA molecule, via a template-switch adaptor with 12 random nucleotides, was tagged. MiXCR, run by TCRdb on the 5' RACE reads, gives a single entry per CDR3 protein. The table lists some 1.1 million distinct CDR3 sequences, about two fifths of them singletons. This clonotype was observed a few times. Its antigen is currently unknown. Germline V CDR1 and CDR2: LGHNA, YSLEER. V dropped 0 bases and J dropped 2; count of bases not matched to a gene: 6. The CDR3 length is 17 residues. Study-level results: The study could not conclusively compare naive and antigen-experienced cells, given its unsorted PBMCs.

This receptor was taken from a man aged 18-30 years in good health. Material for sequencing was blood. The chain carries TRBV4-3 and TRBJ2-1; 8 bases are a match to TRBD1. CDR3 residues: CASSQDPAGGPYNEQFF. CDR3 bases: TGCGCCAGCAGCCAAGATCCGGCAGGGGGCCCCTACAATGAGCAGTTCTTC.